This T cell receptor (beta chain) comes out of a study of cytomegalovirus exposure and HLA in healthy donors. This PCR relied on a set of 60 Vbeta primers and 13 Jbeta primers. Clones were sequenced by immunoSEQ multiplex PCR, and TCRdb holds only the in-frame ones, with some missing. The sample gives 200,000 to 250,000 clones, 60% to 85% of which show up once; roughly a sixth is in the top ten. Points from the study as a whole: Reported performance of the classifier showed diagnosis of cytomegalovirus status with high specificity and sensitivity. A further, later analysis showed that HLA-associated TCR beta chains (compared with equally common others) were more clonally expanded. In vitro checks showed that a few CMV-associated chains really do target CMV antigens.

Samples came from healthy bone marrow donors. Comment on this clone: What it binds is not known.

V lost 5 bases to trimming and J lost 3 bases, with 18 bases between them. This CDR3 has 16 amino acids. CDR1 and CDR2 from the germline V gene are SGDLS and YYNGEE. The sample comprised PBMCs. This chain connects TRBV9 to TRBJ2-1; TRBD2 is a possible D gene (7 bases). The receptor was isolated from a man aged 35-49 years in good health and CMV-seronegative. The CDR3 sequence: CASRDLLGGGYNEQFF. The CDR3 nucleotides are TGTGCCAGCAGGGACTTACTAGGGGGGGGCTACAATGAGCAGTTCTTC.